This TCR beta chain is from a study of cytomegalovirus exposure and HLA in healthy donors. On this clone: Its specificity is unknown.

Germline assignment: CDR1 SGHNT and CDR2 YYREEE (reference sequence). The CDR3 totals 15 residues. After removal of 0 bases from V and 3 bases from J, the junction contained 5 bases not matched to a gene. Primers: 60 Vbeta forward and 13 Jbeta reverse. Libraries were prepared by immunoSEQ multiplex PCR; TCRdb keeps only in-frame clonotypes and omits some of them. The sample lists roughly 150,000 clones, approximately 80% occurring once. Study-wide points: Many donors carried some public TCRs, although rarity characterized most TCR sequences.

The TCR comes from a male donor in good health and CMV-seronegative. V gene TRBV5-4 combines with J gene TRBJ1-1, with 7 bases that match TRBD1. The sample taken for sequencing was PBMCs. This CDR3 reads CASSLGQGKDTEAFF. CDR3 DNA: TGTGCCAGCAGCTTGGGACAGGGAAAGGACACTGAAGCTTTCTTT. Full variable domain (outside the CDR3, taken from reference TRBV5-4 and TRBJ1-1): ETGVTQSPTHLIKTRGQQVTLRCSSQSGHNTVSWYQQALGQGPQFIFQYYREEENGRGNFPPRFSGLQFPNYSSELNVNALELDDSALYLCASSLGQGKDTEAFFGQGTRLTVV.